The clone carrying this TCR beta chain showed up just a few times. Its antigen is undetermined. This entry comes from a study of blood T cells in healthy people across ages. Findings and caveats of the study: Age showed a roughly linear inverse relationship with TCR beta diversity per million T cells.

PCR was performed a second time for about 6 to 12 cycles using a sample-barcoded 5' primer and a J-beta primer mix. TCRdb redid the calling of the 5' RACE reads with MiXCR, one entry per CDR3 protein. There are roughly 800,000 distinct CDR3 sequences in the sample; 58% occur only once, and 22% lies in the top ten. The clonotype comes from a young man in good health. Input material: blood.

Here the CDR3 DNA reads TGTGCCAGCAGTTACTCGACGGTCCGCCCCGGGACAGCAAGCTATGGCTACACCTTC. Protein product: CASSYSTVRPGTASYGYTF. This chain joins TRBV6-2 or TRBV6-3 and TRBJ1-2; 7 nucleotides match TRBD1. This CDR3 has 19 amino acids. The V and J ends lost 0 bases and 4 bases, in that order; junction bases with no gene match: 17. Looked up from germline, CDR1 is MNHEY and CDR2 is SVGEGT.